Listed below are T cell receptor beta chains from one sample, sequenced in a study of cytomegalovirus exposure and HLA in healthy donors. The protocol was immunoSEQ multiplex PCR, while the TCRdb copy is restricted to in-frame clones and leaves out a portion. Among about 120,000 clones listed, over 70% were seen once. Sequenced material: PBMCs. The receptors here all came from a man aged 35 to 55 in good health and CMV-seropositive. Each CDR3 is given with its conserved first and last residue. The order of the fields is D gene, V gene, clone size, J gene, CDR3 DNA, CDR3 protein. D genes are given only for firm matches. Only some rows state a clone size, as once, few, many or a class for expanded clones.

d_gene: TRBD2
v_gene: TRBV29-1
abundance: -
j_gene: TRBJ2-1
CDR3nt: TGCAGCGTTGTCCTAGCGGTAAATGAGCAGTTCTTC
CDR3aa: CSVVLAVNEQFF

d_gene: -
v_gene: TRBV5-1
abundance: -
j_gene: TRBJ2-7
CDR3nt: TGCGCCAGCAGCAATGGACAATCAAGAGGGCAGTACTTC
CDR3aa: CASSNGQSRGQYF

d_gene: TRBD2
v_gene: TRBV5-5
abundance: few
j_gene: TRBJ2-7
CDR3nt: TGTGCCAGCAGCTTACGACTAGCGACGAGCTACGAGCAGTACTTC
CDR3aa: CASSLRLATSYEQYF

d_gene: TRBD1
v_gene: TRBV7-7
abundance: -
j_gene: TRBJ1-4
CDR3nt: TGTGCTAGCAGCTCGGACAGGGATGAAAAACTGTTTTTT
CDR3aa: CASSSDRDEKLFF

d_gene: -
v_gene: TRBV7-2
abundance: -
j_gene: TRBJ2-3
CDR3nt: TGTGCCAGCAGCCCCCTTACCGCGGCAGATACGCAGTATTTT
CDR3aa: CASSPLTAADTQYF

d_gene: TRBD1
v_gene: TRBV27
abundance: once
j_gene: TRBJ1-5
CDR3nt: TGTGCCAGCAGTCAAAGGACAGGGGGAAGCAATCAGCCCCAGCATTTT
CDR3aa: CASSQRTGGSNQPQHF

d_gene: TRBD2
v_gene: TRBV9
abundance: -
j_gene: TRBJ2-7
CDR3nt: TGTGCCAGCAGCTCCGGGACTAGATCCCGTGTGCAGTACTTC
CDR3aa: CASSSGTRSRVQYF

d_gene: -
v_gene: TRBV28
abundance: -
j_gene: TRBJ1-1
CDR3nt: TGTGCCAGCAGTTTTCAGAAGGGACTTGAAGCTTTCTTT
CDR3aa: CASSFQKGLEAFF

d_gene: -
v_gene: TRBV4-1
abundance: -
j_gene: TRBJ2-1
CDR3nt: TGCGCCAGCAGCCAAGAATGGGACAACTACAATGAGCAGTTCTTC
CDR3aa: CASSQEWDNYNEQFF

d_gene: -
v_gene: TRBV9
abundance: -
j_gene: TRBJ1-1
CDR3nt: TGTGCCAGCAGCGAGCCCGAAATATACGGTAGCTCCATGAGGACAGAAGCTTTCTTT
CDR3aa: CASSEPEIYGSSMRTEAFF

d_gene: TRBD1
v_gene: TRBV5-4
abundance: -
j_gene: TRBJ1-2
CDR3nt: TGTGCCAGCAGCTACGGGACAGGGGAGAAGTGCTTC
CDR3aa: CASSYGTGEKCF

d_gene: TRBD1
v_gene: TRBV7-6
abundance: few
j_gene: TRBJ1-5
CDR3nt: TGTGCCAGCAGCTTAGCCCAGGGGGATCAGCCCCAGCATTTT
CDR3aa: CASSLAQGDQPQHF

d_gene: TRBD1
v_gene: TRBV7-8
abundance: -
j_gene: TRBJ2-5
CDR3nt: TGTGCCAGCAGCTTAACCGACAGGGAAGAGACCCAGTACTTC
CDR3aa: CASSLTDREETQYF

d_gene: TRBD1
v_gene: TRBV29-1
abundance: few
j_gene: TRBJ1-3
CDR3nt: TGCAGCGTGGGACAGGGAAACACCATATATTTT
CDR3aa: CSVGQGNTIYF

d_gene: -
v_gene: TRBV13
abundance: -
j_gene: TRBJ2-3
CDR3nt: TGTGCCAGCAGCCAACTGGGACTTCCGGGGAGTACGCAGTATTTT
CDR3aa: CASSQLGLPGSTQYF

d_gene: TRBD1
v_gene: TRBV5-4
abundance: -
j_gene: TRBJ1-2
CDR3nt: TGTGCCAGCAGCTTACCGGACAGGGCCTATGGCTACACCTTC
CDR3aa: CASSLPDRAYGYTF

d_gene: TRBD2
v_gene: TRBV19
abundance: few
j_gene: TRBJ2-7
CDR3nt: TGTGCCAGTAGTATAGTAGCGACTAGCGGAATCTACGAGCAGTACTTC
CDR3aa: CASSIVATSGIYEQYF

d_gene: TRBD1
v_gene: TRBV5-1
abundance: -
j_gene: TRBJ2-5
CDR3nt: TGCGCCAGCAGCTTGGGAGGACAGGGCGAGACCCAGTACTTC
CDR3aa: CASSLGGQGETQYF

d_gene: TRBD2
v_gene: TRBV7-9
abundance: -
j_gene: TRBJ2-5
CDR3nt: TGTGCCAGCAGCTTTCCGTTGGGGGGGGAGACAGAGACCCAGTACTTC
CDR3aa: CASSFPLGGETETQYF

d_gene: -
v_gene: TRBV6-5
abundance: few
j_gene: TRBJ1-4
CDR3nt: TGTGCCAGCAGTTACTCGAGGGTTCTTAATGAAAAACTGTTTTTT
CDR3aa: CASSYSRVLNEKLFF

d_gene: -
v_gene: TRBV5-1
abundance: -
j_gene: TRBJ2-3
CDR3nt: TGCGCCAGCAGCCTCGACGAGGGTTGGGATACGCAGTATTTT
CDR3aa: CASSLDEGWDTQYF

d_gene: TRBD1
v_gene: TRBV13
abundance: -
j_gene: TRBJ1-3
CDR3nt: TGTGCCAGCTCTCAGAGCGGACAGGGCGCTGGAAACACCATATATTTT
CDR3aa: CASSQSGQGAGNTIYF

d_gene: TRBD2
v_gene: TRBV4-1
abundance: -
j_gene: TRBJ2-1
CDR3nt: TGCGCCAGCAGCCAAGATTGGCTAGCGGGAGATAGGGGTAGCTCCTACAATGAGCAGTTCTTC
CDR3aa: CASSQDWLAGDRGSSYNEQFF

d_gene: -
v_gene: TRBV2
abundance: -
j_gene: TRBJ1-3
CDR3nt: TGTGCCAGCAGTGAAAGGGGGACCCCCCCTGGAAACACCATATATTTT
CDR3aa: CASSERGTPPGNTIYF

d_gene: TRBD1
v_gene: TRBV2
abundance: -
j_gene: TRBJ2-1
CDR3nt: TGTGCCAGCAACTTGGGACAGGGGCAGGAGTTCTTC
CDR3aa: CASNLGQGQEFF

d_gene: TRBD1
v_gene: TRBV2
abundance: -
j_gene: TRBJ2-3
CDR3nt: TGTGCCAGCAGTGAGGGGGACAGGGACACAGATACGCAGTATTTT
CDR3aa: CASSEGDRDTDTQYF

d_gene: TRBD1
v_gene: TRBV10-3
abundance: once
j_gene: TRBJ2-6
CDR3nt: TGTGCCATCAGTGAGCAACTGCCGGGACAGGGACTAACTGGGGCCAACGTCCTGACTTTC
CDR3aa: CAISEQLPGQGLTGANVLTF

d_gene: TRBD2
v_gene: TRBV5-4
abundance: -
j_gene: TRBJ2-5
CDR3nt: TGTGCCAGCAGCTTTACGGGGGGGGAGACCCAGTACTTC
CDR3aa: CASSFTGGETQYF

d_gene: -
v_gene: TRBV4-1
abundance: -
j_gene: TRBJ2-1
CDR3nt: TGCGCCAGCAGCCGAGTCGTCTCCGAGGCGATAAAAAATGAGCAGTTCTTC
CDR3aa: CASSRVVSEAIKNEQFF

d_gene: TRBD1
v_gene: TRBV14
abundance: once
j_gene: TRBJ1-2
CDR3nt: TGTGCCAGCAGCCAAGATTTAGGGACAGGGGGCAGCTATGGCTACACCTTC
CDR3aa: CASSQDLGTGGSYGYTF

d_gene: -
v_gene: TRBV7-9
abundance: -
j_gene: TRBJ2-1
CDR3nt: TGTGCCACCGAATCAGGGAGGTCCTACAATGAGCAGTTCTTC
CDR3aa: CATESGRSYNEQFF

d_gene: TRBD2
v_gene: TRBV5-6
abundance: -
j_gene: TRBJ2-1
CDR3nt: TGTGCCAGCAGCTTGGAGGTTGCGGGAGGTCGAGATGAGCAGTTCTTC
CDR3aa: CASSLEVAGGRDEQFF

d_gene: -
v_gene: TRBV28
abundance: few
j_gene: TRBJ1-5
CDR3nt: TGTGCCAGCAGTTCCCCACAGGGAAGCAATCAGCCCCAGCATTTT
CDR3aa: CASSSPQGSNQPQHF

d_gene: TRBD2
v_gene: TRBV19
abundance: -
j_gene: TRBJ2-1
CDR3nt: TGTGCCAGTAGTCAAGGACTAGGGCTGCATGAGCAGTTCTTC
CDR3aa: CASSQGLGLHEQFF

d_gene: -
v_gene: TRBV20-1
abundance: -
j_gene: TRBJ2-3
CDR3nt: TGCACCGGGGGAAGCACAGATACGCAGTATTTT
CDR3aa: CTGGSTDTQYF

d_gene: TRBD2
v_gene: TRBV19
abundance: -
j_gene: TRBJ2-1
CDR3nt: TGTGCCAGTATCAAAACGGGACTAGCAGCCGATGAGCAGTTCTTC
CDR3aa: CASIKTGLAADEQFF

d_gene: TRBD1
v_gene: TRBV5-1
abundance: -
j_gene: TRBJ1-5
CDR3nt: TGCGCCAGCAGTTCGGGACAGGGCGATCAGCCCCAGCATTTT
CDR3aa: CASSSGQGDQPQHF